This T cell receptor (beta chain) emerged from a study of blood T cell repertoires in COVID-19. Study at large: COVID-19 samples, acute and convalescent, were from the United States, Italy and Spain. T cells, B-cell-depleted T cells, or PBMCs provided the cDNA or gDNA that served as material.

As originally analysed: By means of reference gene primer amplification, nucleated cell counts were estimated. The data were produced by immunoSEQ multiplex PCR, yet TCRdb's version contains in-frame clones alone and is incomplete. The V and J calls and clone size are taken from that table; D and trimming were inferred from the DNA. The data contain 150,000 to 200,000 clones, around 81% of them seen just once; the ten biggest clones take up approximately 11%. CDR3 length: 13 residues. The trim removed 6 bases at V and 5 bases at J, leaving 7 bases unmatched. The germline gives CDR1 SQVTM, CDR2 ANQGSEA.

This receptor was identified in a man aged 55 to 70 with active or convalescent COVID-19. This chain links TRBV29-1 with TRBJ2-7; 10 bases match TRBD1. The sequencing sample was made of peripheral blood. DNA of the CDR3: TGCAGCGTGACCGGGACAGGGGCCGACGAGCAGTACTTC. As protein: CSVTGTGADEQYF.